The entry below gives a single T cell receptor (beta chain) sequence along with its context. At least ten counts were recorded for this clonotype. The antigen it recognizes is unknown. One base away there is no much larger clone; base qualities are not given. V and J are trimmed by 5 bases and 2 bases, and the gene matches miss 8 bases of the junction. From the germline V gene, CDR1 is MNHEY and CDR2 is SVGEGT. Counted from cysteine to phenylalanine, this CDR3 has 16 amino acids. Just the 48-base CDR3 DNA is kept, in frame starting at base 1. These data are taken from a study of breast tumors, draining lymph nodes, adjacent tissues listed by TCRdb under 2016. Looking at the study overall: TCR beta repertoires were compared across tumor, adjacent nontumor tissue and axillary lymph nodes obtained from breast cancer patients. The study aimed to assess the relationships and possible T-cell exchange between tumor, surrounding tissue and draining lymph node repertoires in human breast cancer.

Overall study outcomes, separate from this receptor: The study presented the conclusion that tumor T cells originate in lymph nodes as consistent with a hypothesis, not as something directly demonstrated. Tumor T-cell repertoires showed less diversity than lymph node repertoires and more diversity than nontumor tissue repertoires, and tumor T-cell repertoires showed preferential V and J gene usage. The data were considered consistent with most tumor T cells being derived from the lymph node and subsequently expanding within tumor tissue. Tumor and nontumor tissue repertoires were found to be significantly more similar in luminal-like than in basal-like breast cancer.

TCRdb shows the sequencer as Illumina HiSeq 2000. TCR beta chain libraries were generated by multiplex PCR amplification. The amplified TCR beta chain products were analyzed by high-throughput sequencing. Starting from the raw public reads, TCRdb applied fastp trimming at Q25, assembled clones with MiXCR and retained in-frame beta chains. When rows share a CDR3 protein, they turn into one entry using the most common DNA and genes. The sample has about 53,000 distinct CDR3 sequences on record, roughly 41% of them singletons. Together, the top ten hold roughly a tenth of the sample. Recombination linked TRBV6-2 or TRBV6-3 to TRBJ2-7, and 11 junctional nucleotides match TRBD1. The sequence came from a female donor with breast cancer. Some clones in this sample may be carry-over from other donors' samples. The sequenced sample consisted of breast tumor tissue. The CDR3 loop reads CASSDFPGQGAYEQYF. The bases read TGTGCCAGCAGTGACTTTCCGGGACAGGGGGCCTACGAGCAGTACTTC.